This is a list of T cell receptor beta chains from one sample in a study of OX40 agonist ivuxolimab in advanced cancers. Clones were read by immunoSEQ multiplex PCR, and TCRdb kept only the in-frame ones, dropping some. This table holds roughly 80,000 clones, approximately 84% found once. The input for sequencing was CD4+ or CD8+ T cells sorted from blood, taken in a trial of the OX40 agonist ivuxolimab. These receptors all stem from an adult with an advanced solid tumor such as melanoma, head and neck, liver or kidney cancer. Each CDR3 is given with its conserved first and last residue. Fields, in order: clone size, J gene, D gene, CDR3 length, V gene, CDR3 DNA, CDR3 protein. A D gene is named only where the DNA matches it firmly. The listing skips clone size in some rows; elsewhere it reads once, few, many or a size class.

size: .; J: TRBJ1-3; D: .; length: 16; V: TRBV7-2; DNA: TGTGCCAGCAGCTTAGCCCGGGGGCTGTGGGGAAACACCATATATTTT; CDR3: CASSLARGLWGNTIYF
size: .; J: TRBJ2-3; D: .; length: 11; V: TRBV27; DNA: TGTGCCGGATACAGGTCAGATACGCAGTATTTT; CDR3: CAGYRSDTQYF
size: .; J: TRBJ2-2; D: .; length: 14; V: TRBV6-6; DNA: TGTGCCAGCACCGAGAGGGCAGGGACCGGGGAGCTGTTTTTT; CDR3: CASTERAGTGELFF
size: .; J: TRBJ2-5; D: TRBD1; length: 12; V: TRBV29-1; DNA: TGCAGCGCGGACAGGGGCCAAGAGACCCAGTACTTC; CDR3: CSADRGQETQYF
size: .; J: TRBJ1-1; D: TRBD1; length: 16; V: TRBV4-2; DNA: TGTGCCAGCAGCCAAGCGTCGGGACAGGGGGACACTGAAGCTTTCTTT; CDR3: CASSQASGQGDTEAFF
size: few; J: TRBJ2-3; D: .; length: 14; V: TRBV4-2; DNA: TGTGCCAGCAGCCAAGGCAGGGCCACAGATACGCAGTATTTT; CDR3: CASSQGRATDTQYF
size: .; J: TRBJ2-2; D: .; length: 16; V: TRBV7-9; DNA: TGTGCCAGCAGCCTTACGTGGGACCGACACACCGGGGAGCTGTTTTTT; CDR3: CASSLTWDRHTGELFF
size: .; J: TRBJ1-5; D: .; length: 15; V: TRBV5-6; DNA: TGTGCCAGCAGCCGAGGTCCCCGGGACACCCAGCCCCAGCATTTT; CDR3: CASSRGPRDTQPQHF
size: .; J: TRBJ1-1; D: .; length: 13; V: TRBV2; DNA: TGTGCCAGCAGTACCTCAAGTAACACTGAAGCTTTCTTT; CDR3: CASSTSSNTEAFF
size: .; J: TRBJ1-5; D: .; length: 14; V: TRBV6-1; DNA: TGTGCCAGCAGTGAAGGACCAGGTCCCAGGCCCCAGCATTTT; CDR3: CASSEGPGPRPQHF
size: .; J: TRBJ2-7; D: .; length: 12; V: TRBV6-1; DNA: TGTGCCAGCACCTCCGCGGGCTACGAGCAGTACTTC; CDR3: CASTSAGYEQYF
size: .; J: TRBJ1-2; D: TRBD1; length: 15; V: TRBV6-5; DNA: TGTGCCAGCAGTTACTCGGGACAGGGGGTTAATGGCTACACCTTC; CDR3: CASSYSGQGVNGYTF
size: .; J: TRBJ1-6; D: .; length: 16; V: TRBV5-1; DNA: TGCGCCAGCAGCTTGGAAGTCGGACTGTGGGATTCACCCCTCCACTTT; CDR3: CASSLEVGLWDSPLHF
size: few; J: TRBJ2-5; D: .; length: 17; V: TRBV5-4; DNA: TGTGCCAGCAGCTTGGGACAGCGCCTATCCAGTAGGAGCACCCAGTACTTC; CDR3: CASSLGQRLSSRSTQYF
size: .; J: TRBJ2-7; D: TRBD1; length: 13; V: TRBV28; DNA: TGTGCCAGCATTAGGGGGCCAAACTACGAGCAGTACTTC; CDR3: CASIRGPNYEQYF
size: .; J: TRBJ2-3; D: .; length: 15; V: TRBV9; DNA: TGTGCCAGCAGCCCGAGACCGCAAGACACAGATACGCAGTATTTT; CDR3: CASSPRPQDTDTQYF
size: .; J: TRBJ2-3; D: .; length: 15; V: TRBV4-2; DNA: TGTGCCAGCAGCCAAGGGGGGGCCGACACAGATACGCAGTATTTT; CDR3: CASSQGGADTDTQYF
size: .; J: TRBJ1-5; D: .; length: 12; V: TRBV6-5; DNA: TGTGCCAGCAGTTGGGGGGATCAGCCCCAGCATTTT; CDR3: CASSWGDQPQHF
size: .; J: TRBJ2-1; D: TRBD1; length: 16; V: TRBV29-1; DNA: TGCAGCGTTGAAGATCCAGGGGGTTCGCAGACCAATGAGCAGTTCTTC; CDR3: CSVEDPGGSQTNEQFF
size: .; J: TRBJ1-1; D: .; length: 16; V: TRBV14; DNA: TGTGCCAGCAGCCAAGGGGGGGGTGCGCTGTGGACTGAAGCTTTCTTT; CDR3: CASSQGGGALWTEAFF
size: .; J: TRBJ1-4; D: TRBD1; length: 16; V: TRBV4-2; DNA: TGTGCCAGCAGCCAAAGAGCGCAGGGGGCATATGAAAAACTGTTTTTT; CDR3: CASSQRAQGAYEKLFF
size: few; J: TRBJ1-1; D: .; length: 11; V: TRBV2; DNA: TGTGCCAGCCAGCGAACAGGGGAAGCTTTCTTT; CDR3: CASQRTGEAFF
size: .; J: TRBJ1-1; D: TRBD1; length: 15; V: TRBV28; DNA: TGTGCCAGCAGTTTTTCCAGGGGGGTATACACTGAAGCTTTCTTT; CDR3: CASSFSRGVYTEAFF